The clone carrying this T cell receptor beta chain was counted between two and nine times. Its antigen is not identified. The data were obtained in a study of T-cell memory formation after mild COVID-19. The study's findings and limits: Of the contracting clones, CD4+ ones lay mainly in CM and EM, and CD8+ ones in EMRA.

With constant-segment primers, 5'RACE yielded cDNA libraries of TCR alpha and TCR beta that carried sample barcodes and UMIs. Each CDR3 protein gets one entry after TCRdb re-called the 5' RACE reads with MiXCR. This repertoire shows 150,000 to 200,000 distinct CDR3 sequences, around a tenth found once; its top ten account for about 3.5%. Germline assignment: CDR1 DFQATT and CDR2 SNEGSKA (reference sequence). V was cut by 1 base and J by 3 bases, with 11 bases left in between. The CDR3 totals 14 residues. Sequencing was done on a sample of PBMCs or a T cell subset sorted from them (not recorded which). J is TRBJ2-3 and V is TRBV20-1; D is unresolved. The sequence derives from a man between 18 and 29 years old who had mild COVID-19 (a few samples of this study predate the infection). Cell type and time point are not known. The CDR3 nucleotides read TGCAGTGCTAGAGGATCCCTGAAGACAGATACGCAGTATTTT. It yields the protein CSARGSLKTDTQYF.